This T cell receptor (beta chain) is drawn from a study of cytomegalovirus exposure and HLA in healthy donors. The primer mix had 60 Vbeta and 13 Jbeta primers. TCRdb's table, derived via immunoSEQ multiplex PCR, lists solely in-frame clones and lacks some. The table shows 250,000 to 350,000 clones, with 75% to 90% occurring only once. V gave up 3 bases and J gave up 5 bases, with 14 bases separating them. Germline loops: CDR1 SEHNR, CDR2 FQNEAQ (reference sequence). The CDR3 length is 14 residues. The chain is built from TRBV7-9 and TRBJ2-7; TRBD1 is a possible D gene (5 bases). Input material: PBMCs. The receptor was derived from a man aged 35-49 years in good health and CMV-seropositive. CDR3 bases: TGTGCCAGCAGCTTCGGTACAGGCCTACACGAGCAGTACTTC. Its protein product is CASSFGTGLHEQYF.